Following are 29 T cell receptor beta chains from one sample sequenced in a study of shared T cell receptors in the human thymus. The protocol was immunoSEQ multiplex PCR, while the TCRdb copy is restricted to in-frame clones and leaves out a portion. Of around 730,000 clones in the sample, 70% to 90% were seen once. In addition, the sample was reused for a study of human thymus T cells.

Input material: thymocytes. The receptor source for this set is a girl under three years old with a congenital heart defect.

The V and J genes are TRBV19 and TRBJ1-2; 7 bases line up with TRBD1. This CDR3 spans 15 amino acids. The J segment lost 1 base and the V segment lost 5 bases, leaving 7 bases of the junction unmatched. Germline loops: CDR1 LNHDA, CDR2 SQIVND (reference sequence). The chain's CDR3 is CASSAHGQVNYGYTF. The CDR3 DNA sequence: TGTGCCAGTAGTGCCCACGGACAGGTTAACTATGGCTACACCTTC.

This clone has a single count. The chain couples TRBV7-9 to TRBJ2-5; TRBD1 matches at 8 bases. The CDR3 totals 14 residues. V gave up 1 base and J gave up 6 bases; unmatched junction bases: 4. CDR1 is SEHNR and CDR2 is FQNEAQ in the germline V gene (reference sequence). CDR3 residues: CASSLVDRAKTQYF. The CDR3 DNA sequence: TGTGCCAGCAGCTTAGTGGACAGGGCGAAGACCCAGTACTTC. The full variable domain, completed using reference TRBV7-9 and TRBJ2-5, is DTGVSQNPRHKITKRGQNVTFRCDPISEHNRLYWYRQTLGQGPEFLTYFQNEAQLEKSRLLSDRFSAERPKGSFSTLEIQRTEQGDSAMYLCASSLVDRAKTQYFGPGTRLLVL.

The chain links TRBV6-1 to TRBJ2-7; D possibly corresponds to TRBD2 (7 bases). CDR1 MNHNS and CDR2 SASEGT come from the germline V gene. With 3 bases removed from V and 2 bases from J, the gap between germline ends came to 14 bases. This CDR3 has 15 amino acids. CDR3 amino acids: CASSEWSRGPYEQYF. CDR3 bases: TGTGCCAGCAGTGAGTGGTCGCGGGGGCCCTACGAGCAGTACTTC.

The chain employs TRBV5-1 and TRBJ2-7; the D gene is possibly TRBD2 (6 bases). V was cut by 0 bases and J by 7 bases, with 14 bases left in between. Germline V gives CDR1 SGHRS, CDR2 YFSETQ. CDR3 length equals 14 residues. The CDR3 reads CASSLGGDGREQYF. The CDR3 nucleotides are TGCGCCAGCAGCTTGGGCGGGGACGGTCGGGAGCAGTACTTC.

In nucleotides, the CDR3 is TGTGCCTGGAGAGGCTTGGGAGGCCGAAATGAAAAACTGTTTTTT. As protein: CAWRGLGGRNEKLFF. The genes are TRBV30 and TRBJ1-4; D uncertain. This CDR3 contains 15 residues. V lost 3 bases to trimming and J lost 5 bases, with 16 bases between them. Per germline, CDR1 GTSNPN and CDR2 SVGIG (reference sequence).

CDR3 nucleotides: TGTGCCAGCAGCCAGTTGCTCGGGACTCCGACCGAGCAGTACTTC. Translation gives CASSQLLGTPTEQYF. This chain uses TRBV14 with TRBJ2-7; D possibly corresponds to TRBD2 (6 bases). The CDR3 sequence is 15 residues long. Per germline, CDR1 SGHDN and CDR2 FVKESK. V lost 3 bases to trimming and J lost 6 bases, with 18 bases between them.

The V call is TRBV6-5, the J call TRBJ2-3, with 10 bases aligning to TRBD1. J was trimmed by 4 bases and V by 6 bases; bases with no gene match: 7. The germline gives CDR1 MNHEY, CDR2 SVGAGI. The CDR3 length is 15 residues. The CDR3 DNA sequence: TGTGCCAGCAGCCATACGGGACAGGGGTCAGATACGCAGTATTTT. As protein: CASSHTGQGSDTQYF.

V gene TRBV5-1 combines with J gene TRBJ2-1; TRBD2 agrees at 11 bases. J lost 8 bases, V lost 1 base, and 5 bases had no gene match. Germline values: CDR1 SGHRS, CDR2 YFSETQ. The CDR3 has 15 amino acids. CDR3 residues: CASSLISGGADEQFF. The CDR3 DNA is TGCGCCAGCAGCTTGATTAGCGGGGGGGCCGATGAGCAGTTCTTC.

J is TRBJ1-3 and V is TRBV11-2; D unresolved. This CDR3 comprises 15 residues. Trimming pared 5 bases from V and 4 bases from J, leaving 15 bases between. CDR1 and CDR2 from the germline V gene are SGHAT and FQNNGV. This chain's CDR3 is CASSRTLKPGNTIYF. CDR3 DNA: TGTGCCAGCAGCCGAACCCTAAAACCAGGAAACACCATATATTTT.

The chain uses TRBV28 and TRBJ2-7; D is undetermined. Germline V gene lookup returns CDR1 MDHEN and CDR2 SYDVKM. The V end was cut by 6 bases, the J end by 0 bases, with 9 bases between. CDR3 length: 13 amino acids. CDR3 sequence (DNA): TGTGCCAGCAGCCCACACATCTCCTACGAGCAGTACTTC. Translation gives CASSPHISYEQYF.

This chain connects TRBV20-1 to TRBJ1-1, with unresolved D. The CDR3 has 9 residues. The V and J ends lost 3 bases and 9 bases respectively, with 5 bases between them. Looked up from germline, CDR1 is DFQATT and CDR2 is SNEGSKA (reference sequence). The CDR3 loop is CSARRKAFF. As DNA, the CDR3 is TGCAGTGCTAGGCGGAAAGCTTTCTTT.

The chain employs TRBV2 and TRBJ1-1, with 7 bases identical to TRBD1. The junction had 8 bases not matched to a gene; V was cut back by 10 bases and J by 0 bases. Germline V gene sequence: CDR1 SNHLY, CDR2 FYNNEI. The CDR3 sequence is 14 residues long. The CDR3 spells CATRGGAMNTEAFF. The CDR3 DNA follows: TGTGCCACCAGGGGGGGAGCGATGAACACTGAAGCTTTCTTT.

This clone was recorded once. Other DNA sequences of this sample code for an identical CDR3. As DNA, the CDR3 is TGTGCCAGCAGCCCCTCAACAGGGGCTAACTATGGCTACACCTTC. Translation gives CASSPSTGANYGYTF. The genes are TRBV27 and TRBJ1-2; 7 positions agree with TRBD1. CDR3 length equals 15 residues. The ends lost 6 bases at V and 0 bases at J; junction bases unmatched: 7. CDR1 MNHEY and CDR2 SMNVEV come from the germline V gene (reference sequence).

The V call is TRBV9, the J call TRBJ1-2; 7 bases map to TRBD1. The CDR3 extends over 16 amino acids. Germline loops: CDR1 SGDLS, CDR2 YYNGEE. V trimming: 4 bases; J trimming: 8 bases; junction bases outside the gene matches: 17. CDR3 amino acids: CASSPQYPDRAKGYTF. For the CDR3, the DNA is TGTGCCAGCAGCCCACAATATCCAGACAGGGCCAAGGGCTACACCTTC.

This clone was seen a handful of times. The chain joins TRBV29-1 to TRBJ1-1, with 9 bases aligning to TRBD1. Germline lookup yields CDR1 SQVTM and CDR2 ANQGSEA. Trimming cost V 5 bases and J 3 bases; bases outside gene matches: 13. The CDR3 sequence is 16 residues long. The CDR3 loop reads CSVCRDRELGYTEAFF. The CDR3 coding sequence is TGCAGCGTTTGCCGGGACAGGGAACTGGGGTACACTGAAGCTTTCTTT.

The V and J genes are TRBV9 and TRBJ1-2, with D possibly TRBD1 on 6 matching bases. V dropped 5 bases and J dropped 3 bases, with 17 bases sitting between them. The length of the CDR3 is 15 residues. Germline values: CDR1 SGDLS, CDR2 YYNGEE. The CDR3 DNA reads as TGTGCCAGCAGTTTGGACCCCGGGACATACTATGGCTACACCTTC. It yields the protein CASSLDPGTYYGYTF.

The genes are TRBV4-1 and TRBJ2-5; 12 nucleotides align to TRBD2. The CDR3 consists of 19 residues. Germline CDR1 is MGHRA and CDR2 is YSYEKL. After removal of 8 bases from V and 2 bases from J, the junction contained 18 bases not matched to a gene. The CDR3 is CASGTKGLAGGITQETQYF. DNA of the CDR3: TGCGCCAGCGGGACTAAGGGGCTAGCGGGGGGGATTACGCAAGAGACCCAGTACTTC.

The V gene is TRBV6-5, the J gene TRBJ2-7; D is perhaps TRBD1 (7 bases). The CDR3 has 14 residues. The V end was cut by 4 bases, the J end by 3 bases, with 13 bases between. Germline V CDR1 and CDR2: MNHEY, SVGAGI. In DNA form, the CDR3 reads TGTGCCAGCAGTTTGCGGGACAGATACTACGAGCAGTACTTC. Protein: CASSLRDRYYEQYF.

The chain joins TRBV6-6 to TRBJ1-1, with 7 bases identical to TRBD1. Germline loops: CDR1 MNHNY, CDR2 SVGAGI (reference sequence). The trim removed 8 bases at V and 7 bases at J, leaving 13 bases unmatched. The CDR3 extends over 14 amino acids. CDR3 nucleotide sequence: TGTGCCAGCGCAGTCGGGGACAGCTCCCTTGAAGCTTTCTTT. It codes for CASAVGDSSLEAFF.

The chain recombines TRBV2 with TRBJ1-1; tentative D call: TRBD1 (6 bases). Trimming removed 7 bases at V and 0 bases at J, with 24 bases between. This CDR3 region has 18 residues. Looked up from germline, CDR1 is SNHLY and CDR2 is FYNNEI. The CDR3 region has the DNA TGTGCCAGCACAGGGTTTAGCGGGGGGCCAAAGATGAACACTGAAGCTTTCTTT. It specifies CASTGFSGGPKMNTEAFF.

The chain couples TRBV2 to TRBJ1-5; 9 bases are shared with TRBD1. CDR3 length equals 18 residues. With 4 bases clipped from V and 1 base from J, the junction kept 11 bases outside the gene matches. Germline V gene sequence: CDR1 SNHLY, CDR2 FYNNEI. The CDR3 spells CASSAGTGRAGSNQPQHF. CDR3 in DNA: TGTGCCAGCAGTGCCGGGACAGGGCGGGCAGGGAGCAATCAGCCCCAGCATTTT.

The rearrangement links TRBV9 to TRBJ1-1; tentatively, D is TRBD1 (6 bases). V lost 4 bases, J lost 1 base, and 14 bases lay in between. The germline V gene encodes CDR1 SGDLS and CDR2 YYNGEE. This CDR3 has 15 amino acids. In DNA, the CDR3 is TGTGCCAGCAGCTCTCTAGGACAGCGGAACACTGAAGCTTTCTTT. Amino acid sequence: CASSSLGQRNTEAFF.

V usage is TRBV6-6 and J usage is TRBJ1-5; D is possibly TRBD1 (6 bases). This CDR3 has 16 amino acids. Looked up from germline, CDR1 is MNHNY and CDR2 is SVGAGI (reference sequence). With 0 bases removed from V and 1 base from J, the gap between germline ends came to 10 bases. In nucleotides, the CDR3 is TGTGCCAGCAGTTACTCGAGGGGGAACAGCAATCAGCCCCAGCATTTT. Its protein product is CASSYSRGNSNQPQHF.

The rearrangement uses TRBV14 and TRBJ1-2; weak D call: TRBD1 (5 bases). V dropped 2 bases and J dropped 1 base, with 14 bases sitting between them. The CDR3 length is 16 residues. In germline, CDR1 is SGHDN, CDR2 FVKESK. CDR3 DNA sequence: TGTGCCAGCAGCCAATGCGACAGAGACCTTAACTATGGCTACACCTTC. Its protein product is CASSQCDRDLNYGYTF.

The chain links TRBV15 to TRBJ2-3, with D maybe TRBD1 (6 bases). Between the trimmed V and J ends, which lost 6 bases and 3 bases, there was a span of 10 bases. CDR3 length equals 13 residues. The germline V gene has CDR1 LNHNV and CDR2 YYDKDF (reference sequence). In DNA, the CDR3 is TGTGCCACCAGAGCAGGGGAAACAGATACGCAGTATTTT. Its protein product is CATRAGETDTQYF.

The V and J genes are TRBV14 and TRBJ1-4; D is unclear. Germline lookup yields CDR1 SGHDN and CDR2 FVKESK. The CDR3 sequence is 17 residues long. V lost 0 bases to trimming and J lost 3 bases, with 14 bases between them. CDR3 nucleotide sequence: TGTGCCAGCAGCCAAGAGAGTGGAGGGCTGCCTAATGAAAAACTGTTTTTT. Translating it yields CASSQESGGLPNEKLFF.

The DNA for the CDR3 is TGTGCCAGCAGTCTTACAGGGAACACTGAAGCTTTCTTT. Its translation: CASSLTGNTEAFF. The chain carries TRBV6-4 and TRBJ1-1; possibly TRBD1 for D (5 bases). This CDR3 region has 13 residues. Germline lookup yields CDR1 MRHNA and CDR2 SNTAGT. The V gene lost 5 bases and the J gene lost 1 base, with 8 bases spanning the gap.

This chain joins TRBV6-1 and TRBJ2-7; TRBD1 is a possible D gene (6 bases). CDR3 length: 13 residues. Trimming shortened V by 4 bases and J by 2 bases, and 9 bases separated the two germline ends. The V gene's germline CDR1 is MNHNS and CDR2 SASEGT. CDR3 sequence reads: CASSGTAAYEQYF. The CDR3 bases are TGTGCCAGCAGTGGGACAGCCGCCTACGAGCAGTACTTC.

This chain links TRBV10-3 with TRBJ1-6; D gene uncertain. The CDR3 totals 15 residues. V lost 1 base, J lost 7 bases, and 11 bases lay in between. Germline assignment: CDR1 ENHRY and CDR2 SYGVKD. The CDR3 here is CAISELENQNSPLHF. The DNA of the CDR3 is TGTGCCATCAGTGAGTTAGAAAACCAAAATTCACCCCTCCACTTT.